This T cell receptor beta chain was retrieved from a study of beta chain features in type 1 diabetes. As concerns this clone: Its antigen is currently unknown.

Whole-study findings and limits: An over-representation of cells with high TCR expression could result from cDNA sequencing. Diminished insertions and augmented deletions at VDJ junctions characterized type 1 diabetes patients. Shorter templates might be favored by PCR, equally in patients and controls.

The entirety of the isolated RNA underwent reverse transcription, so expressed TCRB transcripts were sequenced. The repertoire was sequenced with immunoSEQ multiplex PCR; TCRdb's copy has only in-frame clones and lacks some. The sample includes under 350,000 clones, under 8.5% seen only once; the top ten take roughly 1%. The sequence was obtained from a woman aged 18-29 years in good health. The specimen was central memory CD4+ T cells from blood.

CDR3 in DNA: TGTGCCAGCAGCTTAGTGGGAGATACTTACAATGAGCAGTTCTTC. This gives the protein CASSLVGDTYNEQFF. The chain joins TRBV7-2 to TRBJ2-1, with D tentatively TRBD2 (5 bases). V lost 1 base to trimming and J lost 4 bases, with 11 bases between them. The germline V gene encodes CDR1 SGHTA and CDR2 FQGNSA. This CDR3 is 15 amino acids long. Supplemented by reference TRBV7-2 and TRBJ2-1, the full variable domain reads GAGVSQSPSNKVTEKGKDVELRCDPISGHTALYWYRQSLGQGLEFLIYFQGNSAPDKSGLPSDRFSAERTGGSVSTLTIQRTQQEDSAVYLCASSLVGDTYNEQFFGPGTRLTVL.